Listed below are T cell receptor beta chains from one sample, sequenced in a study of control samples from healthy donors and cancer patients. The assay was immunoSEQ multiplex PCR, and TCRdb's table has in-frame clones only and misses some. The sample consists of 100,000 to 150,000 clones, approximately 90% of them appearing once. Input material: blood. All receptors come from a man aged 45-65 years in good health. Each CDR3 is given with its conserved first and last residue. A D gene is named only where the DNA matches it firmly. Only part of the rows carry a size: once, few, many, or a class if the clone is expanded.

TRBD1	TRBV11-3	-	TRBJ1-6	TGTGCCAGCAGCCAAGTTGGGACAGGGGATTCACCCCTCCACTTT	CASSQVGTGDSPLHF
TRBD2	TRBV19	-	TRBJ2-3	TGTGCCAGTAGGGGTAGCGGGGCAGGAGATACGCAGTATTTT	CASRGSGAGDTQYF
-	TRBV9	-	TRBJ2-7	TGTGCCAGCAGCCCCCCTCGGGCAGGCCTCTGTATTGCTGGCGAGCAGTACTTC	CASSPPRAGLCIAGEQYF
-	TRBV18	once	TRBJ2-2	TGTGCCAGCTCACCACCCCGAGGGCCCGGGGAGCTGTTTTTT	CASSPPRGPGELFF
-	TRBV15	-	TRBJ1-2	TGTGCCACCAAAGACGGCCGGATTAGAGGCTACACCTTC	CATKDGRIRGYTF
TRBD2	TRBV19	once	TRBJ2-2	TGTGCCAGTAGTACGGGACTGCGAGCGGGGTTGGTGGAGCTGTTTTTT	CASSTGLRAGLVELFF
TRBD1	TRBV5-1	-	TRBJ1-6	TGCGCCAGCAGCTTGGACTGGGGACAGGGTTCACCCCTCCACTTT	CASSLDWGQGSPLHF
-	TRBV11-2	-	TRBJ2-7	TGTGCCAGCAGCTCAACCGGGACCCGATCCTCCTCCTACGAGCAGTACTTC	CASSSTGTRSSSYEQYF
-	TRBV30	-	TRBJ2-1	TGTGCCTGGGGGACTCCCAGCTCCTACAATGAGCAGTTCTTC	CAWGTPSSYNEQFF
TRBD2	TRBV5-1	-	TRBJ2-2	TGCGCCAGCACCAGGACTAGCGGCCCACAGGGCGGGGAGCTGTTTTTT	CASTRTSGPQGGELFF
TRBD1	TRBV2	once	TRBJ2-1	TGTGCCAGCAAACCCTTAGGGACAGCATACAATGAGCAGTTCTTC	CASKPLGTAYNEQFF
TRBD1	TRBV11-1	-	TRBJ2-7	TGTGCCAGCAGCCCGGGACAGGTGGAGTCCTACGAGCAGTACTTC	CASSPGQVESYEQYF
-	TRBV10-2	-	TRBJ2-2	TGCGCCAGTTCCGCCGCAGGGGCCTACACCGGGGAGCTGTTTTTT	CASSAAGAYTGELFF
TRBD1	TRBV9	-	TRBJ2-2	TGTGCCAGCAGCGTATCTGACAGGGGATACACCGGGGAGCTGTTTTTT	CASSVSDRGYTGELFF
TRBD1	TRBV7-8	once	TRBJ2-7	TGTGCCAGCAGCAAAGTCACGACAGGGGTCTACGAGCAGTACTTC	CASSKVTTGVYEQYF
-	TRBV9	-	TRBJ2-1	TGTGCCAGCAGCGTAGTTGCTGGGGATGAGCAGTTCTTC	CASSVVAGDEQFF
-	TRBV6-5	few	TRBJ2-7	TGTGCCAGCAGCCGGGACGGGTCCTACGAGCAGTACTTC	CASSRDGSYEQYF
-	TRBV10-2	-	TRBJ1-6	TGCGCCAGCAGTGATAGTCGGAATTCACCCCTCCACTTT	CASSDSRNSPLHF
TRBD1	TRBV15	-	TRBJ2-7	TGTGCCACCAGCATTCGGACAGGGAAATACGAGCAGTACTTC	CATSIRTGKYEQYF